Each of the 5 T cell receptor beta chains below was sequenced from the same sample in a study of shared clonotypes between healthy human individuals. Sequencing used immunoSEQ multiplex PCR; TCRdb keeps in-frame clones, though not all of them. The profile shows approximately 120,000 clones, around 68% of them singletons. The sequencing input was memory CD8+ T cells sorted from blood. This sample's subset: CD45RO+ cells pooled with CCR7-negative TemRA cells. Receptors were obtained from a woman in her 30s in good health.

This clone is a singleton in its sample. The genes are TRBV27 and TRBJ2-1; D gene uncertain. Deletions cut 6 bases from V and 10 bases from J, with 16 bases between. The CDR3 extends over 13 amino acids. Germline V CDR1 and CDR2: MNHEY, SMNVEV (reference sequence). In DNA form, the CDR3 reads TGTGCCAGCAGCCGACAAAGCTGGGTCGAGCAGTTCTTC. As protein: CASSRQSWVEQFF.

The chain employs TRBV7-9 and TRBJ1-4; a possible D gene is TRBD1 (6 bases). V shed 1 base and J shed 6 bases, with 12 bases lying between them. This CDR3 has 15 amino acids. Germline-derived CDR1 and CDR2 are SEHNR and FQNEAQ (reference sequence). CDR3 nucleotide sequence: TGTGCCAGCAGCTTAGGGAACAGGGAAGATGAAAAACTGTTTTTT. It specifies CASSLGNREDEKLFF.

With regard to this clone: Other DNA sequences in this sample translate to the same CDR3. The chain couples TRBV15 to TRBJ2-2; no firm D call. This CDR3 is built from 14 residues. The germline V and J ends were trimmed by 0 bases and 5 bases, with 7 bases remaining between them. Germline V lookup: CDR1 LNHNV, CDR2 YYDKDF (reference sequence). The CDR3 sequence: CATSRESGTGELFF. CDR3 nucleotide sequence: TGTGCCACCAGCAGAGAGTCAGGTACCGGGGAGCTGTTTTTT.

This clone has just a few counts. This rearrangement joins TRBV28 to TRBJ1-5; maybe TRBD1 (5 bases). There are 16 residues in the CDR3. Germline-derived CDR1 and CDR2 are MDHEN and SYDVKM. The V end lost 6 bases, the J end lost 5 bases, and 20 bases lay between the germline ends. In nucleotides, the CDR3 is TGTGCCAGCAGACGTACTCCGGGACTTAATCATCAGCCCCAGCATTTT. Its translation is CASRRTPGLNHQPQHF.

V usage is TRBV2 and J usage is TRBJ2-1, with a weak D call TRBD2 (6 bases). The germline V gene encodes CDR1 SNHLY and CDR2 FYNNEI. The CDR3 contains 11 residues. V lost 11 bases, J lost 4 bases, and 9 bases lay in between. The CDR3 spells CAGGLYNEQFF. Here the CDR3 DNA reads TGTGCCGGGGGACTTTACAATGAGCAGTTCTTC.